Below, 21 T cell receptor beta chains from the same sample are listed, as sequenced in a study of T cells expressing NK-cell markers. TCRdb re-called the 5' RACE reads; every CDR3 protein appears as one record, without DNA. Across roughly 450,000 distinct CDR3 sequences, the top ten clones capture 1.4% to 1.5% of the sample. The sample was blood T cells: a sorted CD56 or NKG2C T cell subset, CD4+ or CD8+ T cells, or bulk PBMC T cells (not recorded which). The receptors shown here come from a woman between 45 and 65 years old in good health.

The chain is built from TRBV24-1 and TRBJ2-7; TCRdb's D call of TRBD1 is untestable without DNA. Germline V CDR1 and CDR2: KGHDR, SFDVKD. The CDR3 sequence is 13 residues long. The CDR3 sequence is CATGGDDPYEQYF.

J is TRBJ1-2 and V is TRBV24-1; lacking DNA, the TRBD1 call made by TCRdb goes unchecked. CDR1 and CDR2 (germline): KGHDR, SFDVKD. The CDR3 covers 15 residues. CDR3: CATSERTGATSGYTF.

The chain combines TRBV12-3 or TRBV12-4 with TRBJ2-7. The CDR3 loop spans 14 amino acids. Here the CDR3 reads CASSLGGFSYEQYF.

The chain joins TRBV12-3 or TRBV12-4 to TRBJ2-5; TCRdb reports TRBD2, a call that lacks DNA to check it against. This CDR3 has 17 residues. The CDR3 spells CASSPPRTSGLQETQYF.

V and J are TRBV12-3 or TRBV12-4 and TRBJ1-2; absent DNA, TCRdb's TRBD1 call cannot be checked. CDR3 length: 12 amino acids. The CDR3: CASSQGAGGYTF.

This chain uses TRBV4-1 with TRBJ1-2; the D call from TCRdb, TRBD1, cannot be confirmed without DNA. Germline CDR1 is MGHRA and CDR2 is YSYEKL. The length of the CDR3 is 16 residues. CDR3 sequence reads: CASSQERAGWNYGYTF.

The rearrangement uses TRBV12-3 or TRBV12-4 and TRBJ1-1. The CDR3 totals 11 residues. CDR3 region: CASIMNTEAFF.

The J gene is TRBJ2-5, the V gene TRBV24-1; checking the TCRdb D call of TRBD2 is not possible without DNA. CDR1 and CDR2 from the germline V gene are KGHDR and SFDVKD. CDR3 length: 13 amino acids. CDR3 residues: CATSDSASGTQYF.

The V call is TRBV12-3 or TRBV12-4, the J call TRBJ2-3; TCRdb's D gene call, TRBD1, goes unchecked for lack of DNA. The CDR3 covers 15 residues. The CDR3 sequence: CASSPDQGHTDTQYF.

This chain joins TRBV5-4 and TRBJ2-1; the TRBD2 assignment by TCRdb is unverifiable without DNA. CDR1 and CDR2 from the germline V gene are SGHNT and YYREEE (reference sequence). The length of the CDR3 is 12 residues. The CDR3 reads CASSAGWHEQFF.

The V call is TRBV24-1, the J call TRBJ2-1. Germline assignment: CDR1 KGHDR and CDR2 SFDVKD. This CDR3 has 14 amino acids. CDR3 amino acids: CATSDRRVWNEQFF.

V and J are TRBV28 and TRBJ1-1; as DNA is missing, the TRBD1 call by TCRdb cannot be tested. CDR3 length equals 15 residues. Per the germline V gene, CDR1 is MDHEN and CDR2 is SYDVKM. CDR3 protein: CASRRRGLGNTEAFF.

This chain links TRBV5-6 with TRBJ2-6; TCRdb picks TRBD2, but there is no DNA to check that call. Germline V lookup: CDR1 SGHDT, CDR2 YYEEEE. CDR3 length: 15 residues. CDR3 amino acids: CASSASPVRANVLTF.

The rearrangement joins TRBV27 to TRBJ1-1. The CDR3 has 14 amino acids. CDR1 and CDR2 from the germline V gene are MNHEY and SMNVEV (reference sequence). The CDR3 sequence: CASSAKPKNTEAFF.

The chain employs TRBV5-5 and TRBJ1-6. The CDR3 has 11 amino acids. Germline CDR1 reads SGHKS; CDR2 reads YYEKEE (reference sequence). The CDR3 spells CASSLDSPLHF.

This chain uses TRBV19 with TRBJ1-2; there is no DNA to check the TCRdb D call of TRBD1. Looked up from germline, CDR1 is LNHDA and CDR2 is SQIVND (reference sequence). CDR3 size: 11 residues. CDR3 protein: CATIDMGGYTF.

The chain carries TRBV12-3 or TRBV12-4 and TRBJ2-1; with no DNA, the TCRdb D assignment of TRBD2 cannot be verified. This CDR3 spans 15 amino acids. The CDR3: CAGGASGGTYNEQFF.

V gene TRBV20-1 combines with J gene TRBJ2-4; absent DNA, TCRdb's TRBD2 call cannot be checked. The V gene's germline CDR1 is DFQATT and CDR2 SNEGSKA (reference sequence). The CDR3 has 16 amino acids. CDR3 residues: CSAEDGRDSTKNIQYF.

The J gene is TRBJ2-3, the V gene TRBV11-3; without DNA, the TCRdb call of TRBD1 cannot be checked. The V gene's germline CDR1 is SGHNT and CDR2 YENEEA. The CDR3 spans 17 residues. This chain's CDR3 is CASSPQGQGGLSDTQYF.

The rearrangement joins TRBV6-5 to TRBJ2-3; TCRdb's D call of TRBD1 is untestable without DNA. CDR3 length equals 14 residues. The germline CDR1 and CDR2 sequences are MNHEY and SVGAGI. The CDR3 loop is CASSYGQGALIQYF.

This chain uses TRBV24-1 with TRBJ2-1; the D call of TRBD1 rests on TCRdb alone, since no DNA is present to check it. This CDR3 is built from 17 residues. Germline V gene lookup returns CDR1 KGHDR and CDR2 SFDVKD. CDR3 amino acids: CATSDLGSGSGNNEQFF.